These 27 T cell receptor beta chains originate from one sample sequenced in a study. The sorted Tregs were CD4+CD25+CD127-/low cells. TCRdb reprocessed the 5' RACE reads via MiXCR and lists one record per CDR3 protein. The repertoire has over 25,000 distinct CDR3 sequences, over 20% of them found once; the top ten carry 2.3%. Specimen: tumor-infiltrating Tregs sorted from the breast tumor. These receptors originate from a female donor with breast cancer.

The V and J genes are TRBV9 and TRBJ2-1; D gene ambiguous. Per germline, CDR1 SGDLS and CDR2 YYNGEE. V lost 3 bases to trimming and J lost 5 bases, with 15 bases between them. The CDR3 covers 15 residues. The CDR3 loop is CASSDGSPLNNEQFF. Here the CDR3 DNA reads TGTGCCAGCAGCGATGGATCCCCCCTTAACAATGAGCAGTTCTTC.

This clonotype was counted at least ten times. The genes are TRBV6-6 and TRBJ1-6; possibly TRBD1 for D (5 bases). CDR1 and CDR2 (germline): MNHNY, SVGAGI (reference sequence). Trimming took 8 bases from V and 7 from J, leaving 15 bases between them. This CDR3 spans 14 amino acids. The DNA for the CDR3 is TGTGCCAGCCACACGGGGCAGATGAATTCACCCCTCCACTTT. Translation gives CASHTGQMNSPLHF.

This clonotype was counted at least ten times. The gene calls are TRBV12-3 or TRBV12-4 and TRBJ2-7; D unclear. Trimming took off 5 bases at V and 0 bases at J, with 5 bases between the two ends. The CDR3 length is 12 residues. As DNA, the CDR3 is TGTGCCAGCAGTGGGGACTCCTACGAGCAGTACTTC. Translating gives CASSGDSYEQYF.

This clonotype was counted a single time. A much more abundant neighbour one base away suggests this may be a read error. The chain joins TRBV2 to TRBJ2-7; 8 bases align to TRBD1. V lost 8 bases and J lost 4; bases outside the gene matches: 7. CDR1 is SNHLY, CDR2 FYNNEI, per germline. The CDR3 sequence is 13 residues long. Here the CDR3 DNA reads TGTGCCAGCGGAGGACAGGGAAAGTACGAGCAGTACTTC. This sequence encodes CASGGQGKYEQYF. The full variable domain, in which reference TRBV2 and TRBJ2-7 provide the parts outside the CDR3, is EPEVTQTPSHQVTQMGQEVILRCVPISNHLYFYWYRQILGQKVEFLVSFYNNEISEKSEIFDDQFSVERPDGSNFTLKIRSTKLEDSAMYFCASGGQGKYEQYFGPGTRLTVT.

The chain is built from TRBV4-2 and TRBJ2-1, with D possibly being TRBD1 (6 bases). V was cut by 3 bases and J by 12 bases, with 15 bases left in between. The germline CDR1 and CDR2 sequences are LGHNA and YNFKEQ. The CDR3 extends over 13 amino acids. The chain's CDR3 is CASSHPNRDGQFF. The DNA of the CDR3 is TGTGCCAGCAGCCACCCTAACAGGGACGGGCAGTTCTTC.

This clonotype was counted between two and nine times. The rearrangement joins TRBV6-1 to TRBJ1-5; D is uncertain. This CDR3 region has 13 residues. V lost 6 bases, J lost 6 bases, and 12 bases lay in between. Germline loops: CDR1 MNHNS, CDR2 SASEGT. The CDR3 DNA is TGTGCCAGCAGACCAGGATTTACTCAGCCCCAGCATTTT. It encodes CASRPGFTQPQHF.

This clonotype is termed large. The V gene is TRBV4-2, the J gene TRBJ2-1; 8 bases agree with TRBD2. The V gene end was trimmed by 0 bases and the J gene end by 7 bases; junction bases not matched to a gene: 11. The CDR3 consists of 17 residues. CDR1 is LGHNA, CDR2 YNFKEQ, per germline. The CDR3 DNA follows: TGTGCCAGCAGCCAAGATCGGAGGCGGGAGGCCAAGAATGAGCAGTTCTTC. It is translated as CASSQDRRREAKNEQFF.

This clonotype has more than one count but fewer than ten. V is TRBV10-1 and J is TRBJ2-1, with no clear D. The V gene's germline CDR1 is WNHNN and CDR2 SYGVQD (reference sequence). The length of the CDR3 is 15 residues. The V end lost 3 bases, the J end lost 8 bases, and 17 bases lay between the germline ends. The DNA for the CDR3 is TGCGCCAGCAGTGATTTCATGGGTCGGACGGATGAGCAGTTCTTC. This sequence encodes CASSDFMGRTDEQFF.

This clonotype was seen repeatedly, ten times or more. The CDR3 region is CASGPSLYNEQFF. The CDR3 region has the DNA TGTGCCAGCGGTCCATCCCTTTACAATGAGCAGTTCTTC. The rearrangement uses TRBV7-8 and TRBJ2-1; D remains ambiguous. The V and J ends lost 8 bases and 4 bases respectively, with 12 bases between them. This CDR3 has 13 residues. Per germline, CDR1 SGHVS and CDR2 FQNEAQ.

In this sample, this clonotype turned up many times. The chain couples TRBV7-3 to TRBJ2-1; 7 bases are a match to TRBD2. This CDR3 contains 15 residues. Trimming at V came to 5 bases and at J to 3 bases, leaving 7 bases not matched to a gene. The V gene's germline CDR1 is SGHTA and CDR2 FQGTGA. In nucleotides, the CDR3 is TGTGCCAGCAGCGCCCGACTAGCTGGCTACAATGAGCAGTTCTTC. It specifies CASSARLAGYNEQFF. The variable domain in full, completed from reference TRBV7-3 and TRBJ2-1, reads GAGVSQTPSNKVTEKGKYVELRCDPISGHTALYWYRQSLGQGPEFLIYFQGTGAADDSGLPNDRFFAVRPEGSVSTLKIQRTERGDSAVYLCASSARLAGYNEQFFGPGTRLTVL.

By frequency in the sample, this clonotype is medium-sized (0.01 to 0.1%). V is TRBV4-1 and J is TRBJ2-1; weak D call: TRBD2 (7 bases). V was shortened by 1 base and J by 7 bases, with 14 bases between the two germline ends. The CDR3 has 15 amino acids. The V gene's germline CDR1 is MGHRA and CDR2 YSYEKL. The CDR3 sequence is CASSQGTRGRNEQFF. DNA of the CDR3: TGCGCCAGCAGCCAAGGGACTAGGGGGAGGAATGAGCAGTTCTTC.

The count of this clonotype is one. The rearrangement joins TRBV20-1 to TRBJ1-1; D perhaps matches TRBD1 (5 bases). Germline lookup yields CDR1 DFQATT and CDR2 SNEGSKA (reference sequence). Trimming took 6 bases from V and 1 from J, leaving 15 bases between them. This CDR3 is built from 14 residues. CDR3 sequence: CSAQRRGANTEAFF. CDR3 nucleotide sequence: TGCAGTGCCCAGAGGAGGGGAGCGAACACTGAAGCTTTCTTT.

This clonotype appeared a few times. The gene calls are TRBV6-1 and TRBJ1-5; possible D gene TRBD1, 6 bases. The germline V and J ends were trimmed by 3 bases and 7 bases, with 13 bases remaining between them. Germline V gene data show CDR1 as MNHNS and CDR2 as SASEGT. CDR3 length: 14 amino acids. This CDR3 is CASSDYREGQPQHF. The CDR3 DNA follows: TGTGCCAGCAGTGATTACAGGGAGGGGCAGCCCCAGCATTTT.

The chain is built from TRBV6-6 and TRBJ1-5; no clear D. The CDR3 is 15 residues long. V was clipped by 6 bases and J by 5 bases, with 17 bases between them. Germline lookup yields CDR1 MNHNY and CDR2 SVGAGI (reference sequence). The CDR3 region has the DNA TGTGCCAGCAGACCTGCACCGTCCCCGGATCAGCCCCAGCATTTT. It codes for CASRPAPSPDQPQHF.

Concerning this clonotype: This clone may be a read error of a much larger clone one base away. The genes are TRBV6-5 and TRBJ1-2; tentative D call: TRBD1 (5 bases). From germline, CDR1 is MNHEY and CDR2 SVGAGI. The CDR3 runs 13 residues. CDR3 nucleotide sequence: TGTGCCAGCAGCCGAACCCGGGAGTGGGGCTACGCCTTC. It is translated as CASSRTREWGYAF.

The V call is TRBV20-1, the J call TRBJ2-3; weak D call: TRBD1 (6 bases). V was trimmed by 6 bases and J by 1 base, leaving 20 bases between them. The CDR3 runs to 16 residues. CDR1 and CDR2 (germline): DFQATT, SNEGSKA (reference sequence). Here the CDR3 DNA reads TGCAGTGCCCACGGACAGAGCTCGCCACGCACAGATACGCAGTATTTT. This sequence encodes CSAHGQSSPRTDTQYF.

Notes on this clonotype: The junction differs from germline at one of its ends, possibly a read error. V usage is TRBV6-4 and J usage is TRBJ2-1, with 11 bases fitting TRBD2. Germline lookup yields CDR1 MRHNA and CDR2 SNTAGT. There are 15 residues in the CDR3. As DNA, the CDR3 is TGTGCCAGCAGCGATACTAGCGGGAGCTACAATGAGCAGCTCTTC. Translated: CASSDTSGSYNEQLF.

The CDR3 spells CASSFRGYGYTF. The CDR3 DNA is TGTGCCAGCAGTTTCAGGGGGTATGGCTACACCTTC. V usage is TRBV12-3 or TRBV12-4 and J usage is TRBJ1-2, with 7 bases matching TRBD1. This CDR3 spans 12 amino acids. V was pared by 3 bases and J by 5 bases, with 0 bases of the junction left unmatched.

In its sample, this clonotype was seen many times. The chain employs TRBV27 and TRBJ1-5, with no clear D. V gave up 3 bases and J gave up 4 bases, with 7 bases separating them. Germline CDR1 MNHEY, CDR2 SMNVEV (reference sequence). The CDR3 extends over 13 amino acids. CDR3: CASSFRGNQPQHF. CDR3 DNA: TGTGCCAGCAGTTTTCGGGGAAATCAGCCCCAGCATTTT.

This clonotype appeared a few times. The chain joins TRBV3-1 to TRBJ1-1; D ambiguous. This CDR3 spans 15 amino acids. Germline V gene lookup returns CDR1 LGHDT and CDR2 YNNKEL (reference sequence). V gave up 2 bases and J gave up 1 base, with 11 bases separating them. In nucleotides, the CDR3 is TGTGCCAGCAGCCAAACCCTTACAGAGAACACTGAAGCTTTCTTT. Protein sequence: CASSQTLTENTEAFF.

This clonotype was picked up many times. The V and J genes are TRBV21-1 and TRBJ1-2. TRBV21-1 is classified as a pseudogene. The CDR3 is made up of 12 amino acids. The CDR3 protein is CASSGGSYGYTF. The DNA of the CDR3 is TGTGCCAGCAGCGGAGGGAGTTATGGCTACACCTTC.

As to this clonotype: Just one base apart from a much larger clone, this may be a read error. The rearrangement uses TRBV7-6 and TRBJ2-3; tentatively, D is TRBD2 (6 bases). The V gene lost 4 bases and the J gene lost 4 bases, with 24 bases spanning the gap. Germline CDR1 is SGHVS and CDR2 is FNYEAQ. The CDR3 runs 18 residues. The CDR3 nucleotides are TGTGCCAGCAGCTCCTCCCCTCACGGGACTTCTAGCGCAGATACGCAGTATTTT. Translated: CASSSSPHGTSSADTQYF.

This clonotype has a handful of counts. The chain couples TRBV7-2 to TRBJ1-1; D not certain. This CDR3 contains 15 residues. Trimming took 0 bases from V and 1 from J, leaving 9 bases between them. CDR1 and CDR2 (germline): SGHTA, FQGNSA. The CDR3 region has the DNA TGTGCCAGCAGCTTAGCCCCAAGACCGAACACTGAAGCTTTCTTT. This encodes CASSLAPRPNTEAFF.

This clonotype was counted between two and nine times. The rearrangement links TRBV18 to TRBJ2-2; unclear D gene. This CDR3 region has 12 residues. Germline CDR1 KGHSH, CDR2 LQKENI. The V gene lost 3 bases and the J gene lost 4 bases, with 3 bases spanning the gap. The CDR3 DNA is TGTGCCAGCTCACCCGCCACCGGGGAGCTGTTTTTT. Translated, it gives CASSPATGELFF.

This clonotype was seen a few times. The V and J genes are TRBV4-1 and TRBJ1-1; D gene uncertain. This CDR3 is 13 amino acids long. The germline CDR1 and CDR2 sequences are MGHRA and YSYEKL. Trimming left V 1 base short and J 3 bases short, with 6 bases between. The CDR3 protein is CASSQVMDTEAFF. As DNA, the CDR3 is TGCGCCAGCAGCCAAGTGATGGACACTGAAGCTTTCTTT.

This clonotype was detected ten times or more. The J gene is TRBJ1-1, the V gene TRBV4-1, with D perhaps matching TRBD1 (5 bases). V was trimmed by 5 bases and J by 1 base, leaving 11 bases between them. The CDR3 extends over 14 amino acids. The V gene's germline CDR1 is MGHRA and CDR2 YSYEKL. The CDR3 loop is CASSDSLWNTEAFF. CDR3 in DNA: TGCGCCAGCAGCGACAGCCTATGGAACACTGAAGCTTTCTTT.

By frequency in the sample, this clonotype is medium-sized. This sequence joins TRBV20-1 and TRBJ2-7; D is undetermined. The V and J ends lost 2 bases and 3 bases respectively, with 5 bases between them. Germline CDR1 is DFQATT and CDR2 is SNEGSKA (reference sequence). The CDR3 contains 11 residues. The CDR3 sequence is CSARRDYEQYF. In nucleotides, the CDR3 is TGCAGTGCTAGAAGGGACTACGAGCAGTACTTC.